The clone carrying this T cell receptor beta chain was recorded many times. These data belong to a study of early T cells in non-severe SARS-CoV-2 infection. TCRdb reprocessed the 5' RACE reads with MiXCR, giving one entry per CDR3 protein. This table holds roughly 66,000 distinct CDR3 sequences, approximately 9.1% found once. V gave up 3 bases and J gave up 0 bases; unmatched junction bases: 7. This CDR3 has 16 residues. Germline CDR1 DFQATT, CDR2 SNEGSKA (reference sequence). This receptor was obtained from an adult who was a healthcare worker with PCR-confirmed SARS-CoV-2 infection or an uninfected control (not recorded which). This chain joins TRBV20-1 and TRBJ2-7; 11 bases fit TRBD1. The specimen was whole blood. The CDR3 region has the DNA TGCAGTGCTAGGGACAGGGGGCGGCTCCTCTCCTACGAGCAGTACTTC. Protein product: CSARDRGRLLSYEQYF.